This TCR beta chain was obtained from a study of blood T cells in healthy people across ages. For the second PCR, which ran for about 6 to 11 cycles, a sample-barcoded 5' primer and a J-beta primer mix were used. MiXCR was run by TCRdb on the 5' RACE reads, yielding one entry per CDR3 protein. The data hold under 700,000 distinct CDR3 sequences, with 24% observed a single time. Study-level findings and limits: Strong correlation linked observed beta diversity and percent naive T cells.

Concerning this clonotype: Its specificity is not known.

The CDR3 is made up of 17 amino acids. Trimming left V 3 bases short and J 1 base short, with 18 bases between. CDR1 and CDR2 from the germline V gene are DFQATT and SNEGSKA (reference sequence). Another study also made use of these data, one on T cells of mothers and their children. According to that study: It was through the M1S primer of the second PCR that sample barcodes and 2-4 random nucleotides were added. Related pairs of mothers and children showed slightly higher, non-significant overlap versus unrelated pairs.

This TCR derives from a boy younger than 18 in good health. Specimen: blood. This chain links TRBV20-1 with TRBJ2-2, with TRBD2 as a possible D gene (6 bases). CDR3 residues: CSARDYRETVNTGELFF. The CDR3 bases are TGCAGTGCTAGGGACTACCGGGAGACGGTGAACACCGGGGAGCTGTTTTTT.